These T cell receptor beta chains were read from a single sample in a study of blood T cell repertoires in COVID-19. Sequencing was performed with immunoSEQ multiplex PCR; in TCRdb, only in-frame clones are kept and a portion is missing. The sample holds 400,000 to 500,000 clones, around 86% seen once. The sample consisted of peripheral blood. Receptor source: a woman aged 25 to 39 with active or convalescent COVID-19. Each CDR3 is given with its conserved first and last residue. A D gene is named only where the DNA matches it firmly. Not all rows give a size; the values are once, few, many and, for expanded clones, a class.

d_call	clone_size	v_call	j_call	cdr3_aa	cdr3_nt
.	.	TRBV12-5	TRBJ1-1	CASGGQGKGSLENTEAFF	TGTGCTAGTGGTGGCCAGGGAAAAGGGTCGCTTGAAAACACTGAAGCTTTCTTT
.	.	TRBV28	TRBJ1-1	CASSFGPFEAFF	TGTGCCAGCAGTTTTGGGCCCTTTGAAGCTTTCTTT
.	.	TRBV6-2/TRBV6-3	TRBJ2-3	CASSYPRERRGNTDTQYF	TGTGCCAGCAGTTACCCTAGGGAGCGGCGGGGCAACACAGATACGCAGTATTTT
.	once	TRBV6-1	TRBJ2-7	CASSEYPGLSYEQYF	TGTGCCAGCAGTGAATACCCAGGGCTCTCCTACGAGCAGTACTTC
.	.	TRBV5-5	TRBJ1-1	CASSLFVEMNTEAFF	TGTGCCAGCAGCTTGTTTGTGGAGATGAACACTGAAGCTTTCTTT
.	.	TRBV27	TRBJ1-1	CASSPRAGITEAFF	TGTGCCAGCAGTCCCCGCGCAGGGATCACTGAAGCTTTCTTT
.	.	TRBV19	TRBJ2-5	CASSMSAGTKETQYF	TGTGCCAGTAGTATGTCCGCGGGGACGAAAGAGACCCAGTACTTC
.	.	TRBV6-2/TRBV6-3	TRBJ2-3	CASSYVSSSTDTQYF	TGTGCCAGCAGTTACGTATCCTCTAGCACAGATACGCAGTATTTT
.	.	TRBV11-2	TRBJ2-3	CASSLDYSTDTQYF	TGTGCCAGCAGCTTAGACTACAGCACAGATACGCAGTATTTT
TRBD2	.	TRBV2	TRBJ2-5	CASSAQAGSRETQYF	TGTGCCAGCAGTGCCCAAGCGGGATCTAGGGAGACCCAGTACTTC
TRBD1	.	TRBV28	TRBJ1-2	CASKEPRGRGYGYTF	TGTGCCAGCAAAGAACCCAGGGGGCGCGGCTATGGCTACACCTTC
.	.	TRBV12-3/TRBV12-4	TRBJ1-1	CASSLSGIPEAFF	TGTGCCAGCAGTTTATCAGGGATCCCTGAAGCTTTCTTT
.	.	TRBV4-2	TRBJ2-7	CASSQGIGGEQYF	TGTGCCAGCAGCCAAGGGATAGGGGGCGAGCAGTACTTC
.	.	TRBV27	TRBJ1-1	CASSVTGNTEAFF	TGTGCCAGCAGTGTTACAGGGAACACTGAAGCTTTCTTT
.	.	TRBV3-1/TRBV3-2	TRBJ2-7	CASSPISSYEQYF	TGTGCCAGCAGCCCTATAAGCTCCTACGAGCAGTACTTC
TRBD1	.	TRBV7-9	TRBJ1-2	CASRPPGQGYGYTF	TGTGCCAGCAGACCGCCGGGACAGGGCTATGGCTACACCTTC
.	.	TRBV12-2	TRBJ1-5	CALAAGFCQPQHF	TGTGCATTAGCAGCGGGGTTTTGTCAGCCCCAGCATTTT